The 12 T cell receptor beta chains below were found in one sample sequenced in a study of immune evolution from preneoplasia to lung adenocarcinoma. TCRdb's copy holds only in-frame clones and misses some; the assay was immunoSEQ multiplex PCR. The data contain 13,000 or so clones, about 84% of them singletons. The sample consisted of FFPE tissue from an adenomatous hyperplasia lung lesion. As to subset: atypical adenomatous hyperplasia (AAH), lung preneoplasia. The receptors here all came from a person aged 50-69 years with lung adenocarcinoma.

This chain joins TRBV28 and TRBJ1-4; D is perhaps TRBD1 (6 bases). This CDR3 comprises 14 residues. Germline CDR1 reads MDHEN; CDR2 reads SYDVKM. V was shortened by 6 bases and J by 2 bases, with 10 bases between the two germline ends. This CDR3 reads CASSLTGTNEKLFF. CDR3 DNA: TGTGCCAGCAGCCTAACAGGGACTAATGAAAAACTGTTTTTT. Using reference TRBV28 and TRBJ1-4 for the parts outside the CDR3, the full variable domain is DVKVTQSSRYLVKRTGEKVFLECVQDMDHENMFWYRQDPGLGLRLIYFSYDVKMKEKGDIPEGYSVSREKKERFSLILESASTNQTSMYLCASSLTGTNEKLFFGSGTQLSVL.

The chain carries TRBV11-3 and TRBJ1-2; D uncertain. The V gene lost 3 bases and the J gene lost 4 bases, with 6 bases spanning the gap. This CDR3 is 12 amino acids long. In germline, CDR1 is SGHNT, CDR2 YENEEA. Here the CDR3 DNA reads TGTGCCAGCAGCTTCGACACCTATGGCTACACCTTC. Its protein is CASSFDTYGYTF.

The chain uses TRBV2 and TRBJ1-2; D is perhaps TRBD1 (6 bases). Germline-derived CDR1 and CDR2 are SNHLY and FYNNEI. The V and J ends lost 6 bases and 0 bases respectively, with 11 bases between them. The CDR3 runs to 14 residues. The CDR3 spells CASSGQSTNYGYTF. CDR3 in DNA: TGTGCCAGCAGCGGACAGTCAACTAACTATGGCTACACCTTC.

V is TRBV6-5 and J is TRBJ1-3, with D maybe TRBD1 (5 bases). The CDR3 has 15 residues. V was trimmed by 7 bases and J by 3 bases, leaving 16 bases between them. From germline, CDR1 is MNHEY and CDR2 SVGAGI. This chain's CDR3 is CASTPGYRVGNTIYF. The CDR3 region has the DNA TGTGCCAGCACTCCAGGGTATCGGGTTGGAAACACCATATATTTT.

The chain links TRBV11-2 to TRBJ2-6; D is undetermined. Germline V lookup: CDR1 SGHAT, CDR2 FQNNGV. V lost 1 base and J 0 bases, leaving 13 bases between the germline ends. CDR3 length: 18 amino acids. Here the CDR3 reads CASSLVLQRSSGANVLTF. In DNA form, the CDR3 reads TGTGCCAGCAGCTTAGTTTTACAGAGGAGCTCTGGGGCCAACGTCCTGACTTTC.

The rearrangement uses TRBV13 and TRBJ2-2, with 8 bases lining up with TRBD2. Germline V gene sequence: CDR1 PRHDT, CDR2 FYEKMQ (reference sequence). The CDR3 is made up of 19 amino acids. V gave up 1 base and J gave up 7 bases; unmatched junction bases: 17. CDR3 sequence (DNA): TGTGCCAGCAGCTTAGCTCCCCAAGTCGGGGGACTAGGAGTCGGGGAGCTGTTTTTT. Its translation: CASSLAPQVGGLGVGELFF.

The genes are TRBV19 and TRBJ1-4; TRBD1 is a possible D gene (5 bases). The CDR3 is 14 residues long. Per the germline V gene, CDR1 is LNHDA and CDR2 is SQIVND (reference sequence). Trimming left V 7 bases short and J 7 bases short, with 16 bases between. CDR3 residues: CASTGTWGGEKLFF. The CDR3 nucleotides are TGTGCCAGTACCGGGACTTGGGGAGGTGAAAAACTGTTTTTT.

The V call is TRBV25-1, the J call TRBJ1-4, with a possible D match to TRBD1 (5 bases). The germline gives CDR1 MGHDK, CDR2 SYGVNS. V lost 9 bases, J lost 0 bases, and 14 bases lay in between. The CDR3 is made up of 15 amino acids. DNA for the CDR3: TGTGCCAGTCGAGAATCAGGGTCAACTAATGAAAAACTGTTTTTT. This codes for CASRESGSTNEKLFF.

This sequence joins TRBV11-3 and TRBJ2-7; TRBD2 might be the D (6 bases). Germline CDR1 SGHNT, CDR2 YENEEA. There are 16 residues in the CDR3. V was clipped by 1 base and J by 6 bases, with 19 bases between them. The CDR3 nucleotides read TGTGCCAGCAGCTTAGGCCGGGATCGTTACGGGGGCGAGCAGTACTTC. Translation gives CASSLGRDRYGGEQYF.

The gene calls are TRBV12-5 and TRBJ2-5; D is ambiguous. Germline V gives CDR1 LGHNT, CDR2 FRNRAP. CDR3 size: 17 residues. Trimming shortened V by 6 bases and J by 0 bases, and 20 bases separated the two germline ends. CDR3: CASGPSLLSPYQETQYF. CDR3 bases: TGTGCTAGTGGACCATCGCTCCTTAGCCCATACCAAGAGACCCAGTACTTC.

Here the CDR3 reads CASSPGTFTYNEQFF. The CDR3 nucleotides read TGTGCCAGCAGTCCCGGGACGTTTACCTACAATGAGCAGTTCTTC. The chain joins TRBV28 to TRBJ2-1; D may match TRBD1 or TRBD2 (5 bases each). Trimming cost V 5 bases and J 2 bases, with 13 bases left between them. CDR1 is MDHEN and CDR2 is SYDVKM in the germline V gene. The CDR3 spans 15 residues. Drawing the rest from reference TRBV28 and TRBJ2-1, the complete variable domain is DVKVTQSSRYLVKRTGEKVFLECVQDMDHENMFWYRQDPGLGLRLIYFSYDVKMKEKGDIPEGYSVSREKKERFSLILESASTNQTSMYLCASSPGTFTYNEQFFGPGTRLTVL.

This clone was seen a few times. CDR3 protein: CASSQEEQGNTGELFF. CDR3 coding DNA: TGTGCCAGCAGCCAAGAGGAACAGGGGAACACCGGGGAGCTGTTTTTT. The V and J genes are TRBV4-2 and TRBJ2-2; D is perhaps TRBD1 (6 bases). Trimming removed 0 bases from V and 1 base from J, with 9 bases in between. The CDR3 totals 16 residues. The germline CDR1 and CDR2 sequences are LGHNA and YNFKEQ.